Listed here is a single T cell receptor beta chain. Staff drew ten milliliters of peripheral blood from each donor. This sample was taken from a study of blood T cells in healthy people across ages. On the study more broadly: When template switching was applied, about one barcoded beta molecule was captured per two T cells.

It was with a sample-barcoded 5' primer and a J-beta primer mix that a second PCR of roughly 7 to 12 cycles was run. Each CDR3 protein gets one entry after TCRdb re-called the 5' RACE reads with MiXCR. The table records approximately 940,000 distinct CDR3 sequences, about 48% of them present only once. The sample taken for sequencing was blood. The sequence derives from a man aged 25 to 40 in good health.

The CDR3: CATSRVGASSYEQYF. CDR3 sequence (DNA): TGTGCCACCAGCAGAGTCGGGGCGAGCTCCTACGAGCAGTACTTC. This chain joins TRBV15 and TRBJ2-7; possibly TRBD1 or TRBD2 for D (5 bases each). In germline, CDR1 is LNHNV, CDR2 YYDKDF (reference sequence). The CDR3 has 15 residues. Trimming stripped 1 base from V and 0 bases from J, with 10 bases between.